The 25 T cell receptor beta chains given below trace back to one sample, sequenced in a study of shared clonotypes between healthy human individuals. Some clones are missing from TCRdb's copy, which holds only in-frame ones; the method was immunoSEQ multiplex PCR. This sample yields roughly 490,000 clones, of which roughly 85% are seen a single time; roughly 12% belongs to the top ten. Sequencing used PBMCs. The receptors here all came from a middle-aged woman in good health. Some clones in this sample may be carry-over from other donors' samples.

This clone has a single count. The chain links TRBV5-4 to TRBJ2-3; D is unclear. From germline, CDR1 is SGHNT and CDR2 YYREEE (reference sequence). This CDR3 comprises 13 residues. V lost 4 bases and J lost 5, with 11 bases in between. Here the CDR3 DNA reads TGTGCCAGCAGCAACGGACCGGGAGATACGCAGTATTTT. This translates into CASSNGPGDTQYF.

Comment on this clone: A much bigger clone sits one base away, suggesting this may be a read error. The rearrangement links TRBV29-1 to TRBJ1-2; D gene ambiguous. The CDR3 has 13 amino acids. The germline gives CDR1 SQVTM, CDR2 ANQGSEA. V was pared by 0 bases and J by 8 bases, with 13 bases between. The CDR3 DNA reads as TGCAGCGTTGAAGATCCCGGGGTCGACGGCTACACCTTC. The encoded protein is CSVEDPGVDGYTF.

CDR3 nucleotide sequence: TGTGCCAGCAGCTCCGACCTAAGACTAGCGGGTTACAATGAGCAGTTCTTC. As protein: CASSSDLRLAGYNEQFF. V is TRBV5-4 and J is TRBJ2-1, with 10 bases aligning to TRBD2. The CDR3 extends over 17 amino acids. CDR1 is SGHNT, CDR2 YYREEE, per germline (reference sequence). V lost 3 bases and J lost 4; bases outside the gene matches: 10.

The chain combines TRBV28 with TRBJ2-7, with 8 bases aligning to TRBD2. The CDR3 sequence is 13 residues long. Germline assignment: CDR1 MDHEN and CDR2 SYDVKM. V shed 8 bases, J shed 9 bases, and the junction held 12 bases outside the gene matches. The DNA of the CDR3 is TGTGCCAGCGCCCCCACGGGAGGGCCCTCGCAGTACTTC. Its protein product is CASAPTGGPSQYF.

The J gene is TRBJ1-2, the V gene TRBV5-6, with a tentative D call TRBD1 (6 bases). Per the germline V gene, CDR1 is SGHDT and CDR2 is YYEEEE. The CDR3 spans 13 residues. The V end lost 1 base, the J end lost 7 bases, and 11 bases lay between the germline ends. CDR3 in DNA: TGTGCCAGCAGCTTGAAGGGGGGCCTTGGCTACACCTTC. Residues: CASSLKGGLGYTF.

V is TRBV11-1 and J is TRBJ2-2; tentatively, D is TRBD1 (5 bases). Trimming cost V 5 bases and J 5 bases, with 18 bases left between them. CDR1 and CDR2 from the germline V gene are SGHAT and FQDESV (reference sequence). The CDR3 loop spans 16 amino acids. The CDR3 loop is CASSPRRGVYTGELFF. CDR3 bases: TGTGCCAGCAGCCCTCGAAGGGGCGTGTATACCGGGGAGCTGTTTTTT.

The CDR3 loop is CASSPQSGFYTEAFF. CDR3 nucleotide sequence: TGTGCCAGCAGCCCTCAATCAGGGTTTTACACTGAAGCTTTCTTT. The chain employs TRBV7-2 and TRBJ1-1; maybe TRBD1 (5 bases). The germline V gene has CDR1 SGHTA and CDR2 FQGNSA. The CDR3 extends over 15 amino acids. V was cut by 5 bases and J by 3 bases, with 16 bases left in between.

The CDR3 coding sequence is TGTGCCAGCTCACCAGGGAGCTCTGGGGCCAACGTCCTGACTTTC. It yields the protein CASSPGSSGANVLTF. The V and J genes are TRBV18 and TRBJ2-6, with TRBD2 as a possible D gene (5 bases). Trimming left V 2 bases short and J 0 bases short, with 5 bases between. The CDR3 sequence is 15 residues long. Germline V gene lookup returns CDR1 KGHSH and CDR2 LQKENI. Full variable domain (rest looked up from reference TRBV18 and TRBJ2-6): NAGVMQNPRHLVRRRGQEARLRCSPMKGHSHVYWYRQLPEEGLKFMVYLQKENIIDESGMPKERFSAEFPKEGPSILRIQQVVRGDSAAYFCASSPGSSGANVLTFGAGSRLTVL.

This clone was counted a single time. The gene calls are TRBV11-3 and TRBJ2-1, with 7 positions matching TRBD2. V shed 4 bases and J 8 bases; nucleotides not matched to a gene: 11. The CDR3 consists of 15 residues. From germline, CDR1 is SGHNT and CDR2 YENEEA. CDR3 DNA: TGTGCCAGCAGCTCTAGTTGGGAGGGCCAAGATGAGCAGTTCTTC. It is translated as CASSSSWEGQDEQFF. Full variable domain (remainder filled in from reference TRBV11-3 and TRBJ2-1): EAGVVQSPRYKIIEKKQPVAFWCNPISGHNTLYWYLQNLGQGPELLIRYENEEAVDDSQLPKDRFSAERLKGVDSTLKIQPAELGDSAVYLCASSSSWEGQDEQFFGPGTRLTVL.

The rearrangement links TRBV29-1 to TRBJ1-2, with a possible D match to TRBD1 (5 bases). From germline, CDR1 is SQVTM and CDR2 ANQGSEA. Trimming shortened V by 0 bases and J by 8 bases, and 16 bases separated the two germline ends. The CDR3 runs 14 residues. The CDR3 nucleotides are TGCAGCGTTGAAGAAGCGGGGACTTTTAACGGCTACACCTTC. Protein sequence: CSVEEAGTFNGYTF.

Worth noting for this clone: Other DNA sequences in this specimen translate into the identical CDR3. The chain couples TRBV19 to TRBJ2-1; the D is unclear. The CDR3 has 15 residues. V was clipped by 3 bases and J by 2 bases, with 11 bases between them. CDR1 and CDR2 from the germline V gene are LNHDA and SQIVND (reference sequence). DNA for the CDR3: TGTGCCAGTAGTATCCCAGGCCTAGCCTACAATGAGCAGTTCTTC. Residues: CASSIPGLAYNEQFF.

This clone has a handful of counts. The chain uses TRBV12-5 and TRBJ2-1, with D uncertain. Trimming shortened V by 3 bases and J by 7 bases, and 7 bases separated the two germline ends. This CDR3 comprises 12 residues. Germline CDR1 is LGHNT and CDR2 is FRNRAP. CDR3 amino acids: CASGFALNEQFF. As DNA, the CDR3 is TGTGCTAGTGGTTTTGCCCTTAATGAGCAGTTCTTC.

The rearrangement joins TRBV11-2 to TRBJ2-2, with TRBD2 identical over 7 bases. The germline CDR1 and CDR2 sequences are SGHAT and FQNNGV. The CDR3 runs 16 residues. V was pared by 5 bases and J by 1 base, with 7 bases of the junction left unmatched. The CDR3 here is CASSRNSGVNTGELFF. The CDR3 nucleotides read TGTGCCAGCAGCAGGAACAGCGGGGTGAACACCGGGGAGCTGTTTTTT.

The rearrangement uses TRBV12-5 and TRBJ1-2; D possibly corresponds to TRBD1 (5 bases). Deletions cut 7 bases from V and 4 bases from J, with 13 bases between. The CDR3 spans 13 residues. Germline values: CDR1 LGHNT, CDR2 FRNRAP. For the CDR3, the DNA is TGTGCTAGTGCCATCGGACAAGTCTATGGCTACACCTTC. Amino acids: CASAIGQVYGYTF.

The J gene is TRBJ2-4, the V gene TRBV4-1; TRBD2 aligns across 10 bases. Germline lookup yields CDR1 MGHRA and CDR2 YSYEKL. Germline trimming cut 1 base from V and 0 bases from J; bases unmatched to any gene: 6. This CDR3 is 18 amino acids long. The CDR3 coding sequence is TGCGCCAGCAGCCAAGGGATAGCGGGAGGACTAGCCAAAAACATTCAGTACTTC. Protein: CASSQGIAGGLAKNIQYF.

The V call is TRBV5-1, the J call TRBJ2-2; TRBD2 aligns across 14 bases. The V gene end was trimmed by 1 base and the J gene end by 1 base; junction bases not matched to a gene: 6. Germline CDR1 SGHRS, CDR2 YFSETQ. The CDR3 has 19 amino acids. CDR3 in DNA: TGCGCCAGCAGCTTGCCCCCGGGACTAGCGGGAGTGAACACCGGGGAGCTGTTTTTT. Translated: CASSLPPGLAGVNTGELFF.

This sequence joins TRBV11-2 and TRBJ2-3; a possible D gene is TRBD1 (6 bases). Germline V gives CDR1 SGHAT, CDR2 FQNNGV. Trimming cost V 2 bases and J 4 bases, with 13 bases left between them. The CDR3 is made up of 15 amino acids. The CDR3: CASSLIGGVSDTQYF. The CDR3 bases are TGTGCCAGCAGCTTAATAGGGGGAGTCTCAGATACGCAGTATTTT.

For this clone: Other DNA variants within this sample encode the same CDR3. The CDR3 sequence: CASSPPSSYNEQFF. CDR3 in DNA: TGTGCCAGCAGCCCACCGAGCTCCTACAATGAGCAGTTCTTC. V is TRBV7-2 and J is TRBJ2-1; D gene ambiguous. This CDR3 has 14 residues. V lost 5 bases, J lost 0 bases, and 8 bases lay in between. Germline CDR1 is SGHTA and CDR2 is FQGNSA.

The chain links TRBV28 to TRBJ2-1; 14 positions match TRBD2. The CDR3 length is 18 residues. Germline CDR1 is MDHEN and CDR2 is SYDVKM. With 6 bases clipped from V and 5 bases from J, the junction kept 12 bases outside the gene matches. CDR3 residues: CASRVRVLGLAGDNEQFF. CDR3 DNA: TGTGCCAGCAGAGTTCGGGTACTGGGACTAGCGGGAGACAATGAGCAGTTCTTC.

Remarks on this clone: A far larger clone is off by one base, so a read error is likely. This chain joins TRBV13 and TRBJ1-5; no clear D. This CDR3 has 12 amino acids. CDR1 is PRHDT, CDR2 FYEKMQ, per germline (reference sequence). CDR3 DNA: TGTGCCAGCAGCGCCAATAATCAGTCCCAGCATTTT. This encodes CASSANNQSQHF.

In regard to this clone: With a much larger clone just one base away, this may be a read error. Other DNA sequences in the same sample also yield this CDR3. The V call is TRBV28, the J call TRBJ1-5, with D tentatively TRBD1 (5 bases). Germline V gives CDR1 MDHEN, CDR2 SYDVKM. This CDR3 has 13 residues. Written as DNA, the CDR3 is TGCGCCAGCAGCGTCTGGGGACCGTGGCCCCAGCATTTT. This gives the protein CASSVWGPWPQHF.

This chain links TRBV10-3 with TRBJ1-1; no clear D. Germline V gives CDR1 ENHRY, CDR2 SYGVKD. V shed 2 bases and J shed 0 bases, with 10 bases lying between them. The CDR3 consists of 15 residues. Here the CDR3 DNA reads TGTGCCATCAGTGAGAGGGCAGGTTTGAACACTGAAGCTTTCTTT. This codes for CAISERAGLNTEAFF.

The rearrangement links TRBV6-6 to TRBJ2-5; 8 bases fit TRBD2. J lost 4 bases, V lost 8 bases, and 6 bases had no gene match. This CDR3 has 13 amino acids. CDR1 is MNHNY, CDR2 SVGAGI, per germline (reference sequence). The CDR3 loop reads CASGQAGGETQYF. In DNA, the CDR3 is TGTGCCAGCGGTCAGGCGGGGGGAGAGACCCAGTACTTC.

In its sample, this clone was seen a few times. This chain connects TRBV4-2 to TRBJ2-2; the D gene is possibly TRBD2 (6 bases). Germline assignment: CDR1 LGHNA and CDR2 YNFKEQ. The CDR3 runs 20 residues. Trimming took 3 bases from V and 0 from J, leaving 23 bases between them. The CDR3 coding sequence is TGTGCCAGCAGCCATTGGTCGGCGGGACGGATTACTCCGAACACCGGGGAGCTGTTTTTT. Translating gives CASSHWSAGRITPNTGELFF.

There are a few counts of this clone. The V call is TRBV18, the J call TRBJ2-2; D is ambiguous. Germline assignment: CDR1 KGHSH and CDR2 LQKENI. The CDR3 has 14 residues. The V end was cut by 0 bases, the J end by 4 bases, with 6 bases between. This CDR3 is CASSPPRSTGELFF. CDR3 DNA sequence: TGTGCCAGCTCACCACCGAGGAGCACCGGGGAGCTGTTTTTT. Full variable domain (missing parts from reference TRBV18 and TRBJ2-2): NAGVMQNPRHLVRRRGQEARLRCSPMKGHSHVYWYRQLPEEGLKFMVYLQKENIIDESGMPKERFSAEFPKEGPSILRIQQVVRGDSAAYFCASSPPRSTGELFFGEGSRLTVL.